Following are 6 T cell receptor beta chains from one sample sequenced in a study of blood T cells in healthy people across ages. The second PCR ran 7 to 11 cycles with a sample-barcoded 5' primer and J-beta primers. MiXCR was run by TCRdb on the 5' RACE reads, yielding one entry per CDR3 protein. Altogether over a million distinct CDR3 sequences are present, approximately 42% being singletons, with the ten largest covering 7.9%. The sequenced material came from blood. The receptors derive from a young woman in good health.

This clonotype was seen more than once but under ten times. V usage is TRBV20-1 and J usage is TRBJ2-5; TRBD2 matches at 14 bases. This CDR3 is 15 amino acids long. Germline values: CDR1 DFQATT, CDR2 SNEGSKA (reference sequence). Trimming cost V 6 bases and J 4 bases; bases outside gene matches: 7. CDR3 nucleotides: TGCAGTGCGCCGACTAGCGGGAGGGCCTTAGAGACCCAGTACTTC. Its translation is CSAPTSGRALETQYF.

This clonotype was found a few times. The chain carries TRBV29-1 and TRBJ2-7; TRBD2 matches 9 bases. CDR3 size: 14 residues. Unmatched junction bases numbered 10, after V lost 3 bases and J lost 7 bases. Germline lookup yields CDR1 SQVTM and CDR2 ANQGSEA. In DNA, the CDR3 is TGCAGCGTTGAGTTCGGGACTAGCCGGGGGGAGCAGTACTTC. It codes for CSVEFGTSRGEQYF.

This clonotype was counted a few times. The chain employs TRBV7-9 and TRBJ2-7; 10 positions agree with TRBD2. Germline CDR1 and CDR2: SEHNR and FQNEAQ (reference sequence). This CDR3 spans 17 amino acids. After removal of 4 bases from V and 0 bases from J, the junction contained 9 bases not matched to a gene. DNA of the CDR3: TGTGCCAGCAGCTCCCCACTACTAGCGGGGAGCTCCTACGAGCAGTACTTC. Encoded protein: CASSSPLLAGSSYEQYF.

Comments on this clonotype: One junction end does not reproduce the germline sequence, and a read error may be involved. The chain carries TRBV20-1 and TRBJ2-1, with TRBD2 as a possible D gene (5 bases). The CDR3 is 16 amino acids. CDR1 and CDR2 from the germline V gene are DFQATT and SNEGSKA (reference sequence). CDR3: CSTRGSSSGEYNEQFF. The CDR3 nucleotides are TGCAGTACTAGAGGTTCGTCGAGCGGAGAGTACAATGAGCAGTTCTTC.

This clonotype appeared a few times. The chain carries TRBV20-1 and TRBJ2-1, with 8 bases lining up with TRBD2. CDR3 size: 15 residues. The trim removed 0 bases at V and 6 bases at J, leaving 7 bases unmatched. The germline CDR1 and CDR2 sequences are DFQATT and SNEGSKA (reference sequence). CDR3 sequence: CSARDLLAASNEQFF. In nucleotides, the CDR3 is TGCAGTGCTAGAGATTTACTAGCGGCTTCCAATGAGCAGTTCTTC.

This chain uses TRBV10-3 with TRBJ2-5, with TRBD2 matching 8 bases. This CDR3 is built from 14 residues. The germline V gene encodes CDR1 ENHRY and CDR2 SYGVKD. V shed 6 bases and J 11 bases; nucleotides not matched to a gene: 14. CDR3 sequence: CAISVAGKYNEQYF. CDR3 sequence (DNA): TGTGCCATCAGCGTAGCGGGGAAGTACAATGAGCAGTACTTC.